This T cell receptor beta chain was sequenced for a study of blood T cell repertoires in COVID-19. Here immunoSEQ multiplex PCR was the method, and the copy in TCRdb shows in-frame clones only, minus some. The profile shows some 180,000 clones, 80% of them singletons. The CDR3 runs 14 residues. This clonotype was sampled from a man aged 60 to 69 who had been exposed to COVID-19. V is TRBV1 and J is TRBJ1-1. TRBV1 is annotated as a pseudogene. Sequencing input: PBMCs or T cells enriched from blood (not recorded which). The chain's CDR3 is CTSSHFAMNTEAFF. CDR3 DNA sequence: TGCACCAGCAGCCATTTCGCGATGAACACTGAAGCTTTCTTT.